This T cell receptor beta chain was profiled in a study of blood T cell repertoires in COVID-19. Across under 25 US areas, participants ranged in age from about 18 to 90 years. Sequencing was performed with immunoSEQ multiplex PCR; in TCRdb, only in-frame clones are kept and a portion is missing. The data contain about 310,000 clones, around nine tenths of them seen just once; the ten biggest clones take up 9.5%. Germline values: CDR1 GTSNPN, CDR2 SVGIG (reference sequence). The CDR3 is 15 residues long. The ends were cut back, 5 bases at V and 1 base at J, with 15 bases in the middle. The sample taken for sequencing was PBMCs or T cells enriched from blood (not recorded which). The receptor's source is a woman between 35 and 50 years old who had recovered from COVID-19. The V call is TRBV30, the J call TRBJ1-3; D perhaps matches TRBD1 (5 bases). The CDR3 DNA reads TGTGCCTGGGGGTCGGACATCCTTTCTGGAAACACCATATATTTT. Translated, it gives CAWGSDILSGNTIYF.